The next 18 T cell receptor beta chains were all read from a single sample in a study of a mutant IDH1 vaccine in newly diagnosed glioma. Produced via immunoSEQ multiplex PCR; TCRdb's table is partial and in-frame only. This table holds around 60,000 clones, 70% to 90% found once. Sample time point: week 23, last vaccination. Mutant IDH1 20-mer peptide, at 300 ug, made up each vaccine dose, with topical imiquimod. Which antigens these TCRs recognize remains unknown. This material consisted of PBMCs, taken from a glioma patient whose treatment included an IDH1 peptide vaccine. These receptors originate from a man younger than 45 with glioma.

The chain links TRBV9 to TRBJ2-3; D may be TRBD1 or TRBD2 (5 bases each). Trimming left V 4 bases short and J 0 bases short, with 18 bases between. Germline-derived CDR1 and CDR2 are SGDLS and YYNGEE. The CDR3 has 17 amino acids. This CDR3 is CASSPKGLGASTDTQYF. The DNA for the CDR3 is TGTGCCAGCAGCCCCAAAGGGCTCGGGGCAAGCACAGATACGCAGTATTTT.

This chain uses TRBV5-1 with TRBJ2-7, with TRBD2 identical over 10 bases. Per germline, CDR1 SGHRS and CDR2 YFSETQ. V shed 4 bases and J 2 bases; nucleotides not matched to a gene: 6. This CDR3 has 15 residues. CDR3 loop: CASSVSGGSTYEQYF. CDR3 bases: TGCGCCAGCAGCGTTAGCGGGGGGTCTACCTACGAGCAGTACTTC.

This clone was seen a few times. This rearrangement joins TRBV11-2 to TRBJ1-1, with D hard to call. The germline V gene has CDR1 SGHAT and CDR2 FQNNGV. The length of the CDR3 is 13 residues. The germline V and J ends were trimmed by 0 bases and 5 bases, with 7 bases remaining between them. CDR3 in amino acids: CASSLDRGTEAFF. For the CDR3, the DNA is TGTGCCAGCAGCTTAGACAGAGGTACTGAAGCTTTCTTT.

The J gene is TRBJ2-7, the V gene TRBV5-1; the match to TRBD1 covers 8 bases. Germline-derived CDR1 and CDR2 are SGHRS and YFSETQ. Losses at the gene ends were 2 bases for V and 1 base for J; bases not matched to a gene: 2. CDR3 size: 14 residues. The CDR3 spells CASSFWTGSYEQYF. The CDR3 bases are TGCGCCAGCAGCTTCTGGACAGGGTCCTACGAGCAGTACTTC.

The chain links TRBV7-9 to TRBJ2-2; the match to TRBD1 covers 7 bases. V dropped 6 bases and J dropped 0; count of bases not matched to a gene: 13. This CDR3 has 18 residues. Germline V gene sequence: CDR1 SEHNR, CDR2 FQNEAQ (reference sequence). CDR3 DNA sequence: TGTGCCAGCAGGATAGACAGGGAAAATCCCTCGAACACCGGGGAGCTGTTTTTT. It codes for CASRIDRENPSNTGELFF.

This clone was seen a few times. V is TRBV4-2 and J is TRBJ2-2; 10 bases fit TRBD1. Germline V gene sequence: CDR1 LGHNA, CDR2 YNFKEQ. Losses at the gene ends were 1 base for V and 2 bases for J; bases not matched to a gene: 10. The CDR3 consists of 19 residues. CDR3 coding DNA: TGTGCCAGCAGCCAAGCATCGTCGACAGGGGGCATCAACACCGGGGAGCTGTTTTTT. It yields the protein CASSQASSTGGINTGELFF.

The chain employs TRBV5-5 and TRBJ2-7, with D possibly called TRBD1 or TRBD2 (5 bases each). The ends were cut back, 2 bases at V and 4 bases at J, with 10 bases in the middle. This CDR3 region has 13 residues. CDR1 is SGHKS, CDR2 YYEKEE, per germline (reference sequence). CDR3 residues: CASSFRGVYEQYF. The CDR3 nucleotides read TGTGCCAGCAGCTTTCGAGGGGTATACGAGCAGTACTTC.

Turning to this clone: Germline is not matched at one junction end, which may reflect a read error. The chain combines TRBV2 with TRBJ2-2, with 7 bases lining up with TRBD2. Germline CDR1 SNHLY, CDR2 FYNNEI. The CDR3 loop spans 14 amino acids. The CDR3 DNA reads TGTGCCAGCAGTCAAGCGGGACTATCCGGGGAGCTGTTTTTT. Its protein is CASSQAGLSGELFF.

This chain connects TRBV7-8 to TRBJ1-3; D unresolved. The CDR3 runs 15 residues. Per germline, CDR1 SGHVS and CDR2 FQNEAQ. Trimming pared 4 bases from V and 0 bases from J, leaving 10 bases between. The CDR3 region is CASSSLRASGNTIYF. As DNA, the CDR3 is TGTGCCAGCAGCTCCCTCCGGGCCTCTGGAAACACCATATATTTT.

The DNA for the CDR3 is TGTGCCAGCAGTACCTCCCCAAATTCACCCCTCCACTTT. It is translated as CASSTSPNSPLHF. This chain links TRBV2 with TRBJ1-6; D gene ambiguous. Trimming removed 5 bases at V and 7 bases at J, with 9 bases between. Germline CDR1 SNHLY, CDR2 FYNNEI. The CDR3 has 13 amino acids. Variable domain in full (rest from reference TRBV2 and TRBJ1-6): EPEVTQTPSHQVTQMGQEVILRCVPISNHLYFYWYRQILGQKVEFLVSFYNNEISEKSEIFDDQFSVERPDGSNFTLKIRSTKLEDSAMYFCASSTSPNSPLHFGNGTRLTVT.

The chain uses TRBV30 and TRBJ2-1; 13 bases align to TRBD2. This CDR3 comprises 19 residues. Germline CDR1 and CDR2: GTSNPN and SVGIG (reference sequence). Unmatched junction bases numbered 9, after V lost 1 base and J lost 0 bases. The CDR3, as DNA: TGTGCCTGGAGTGGGTTGGGACTAGCGGGGCCCAGCTCCTACAATGAGCAGTTCTTC. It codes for CAWSGLGLAGPSSYNEQFF. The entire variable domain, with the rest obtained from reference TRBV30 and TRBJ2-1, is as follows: SQTIHQWPATLVQPVGSPLSLECTVEGTSNPNLYWYRQAAGRGLQLLFYSVGIGQISSEVPQNLSASRPQDRQFILSSKKLLLSDSGFYLCAWSGLGLAGPSSYNEQFFGPGTRLTVL.

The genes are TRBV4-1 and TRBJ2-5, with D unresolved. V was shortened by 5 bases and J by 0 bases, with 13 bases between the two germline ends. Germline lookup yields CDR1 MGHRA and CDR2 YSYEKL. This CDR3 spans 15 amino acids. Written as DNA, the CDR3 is TGCGCCAGCAGCAAAGGACCCCTGAACCAAGAGACCCAGTACTTC. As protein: CASSKGPLNQETQYF.

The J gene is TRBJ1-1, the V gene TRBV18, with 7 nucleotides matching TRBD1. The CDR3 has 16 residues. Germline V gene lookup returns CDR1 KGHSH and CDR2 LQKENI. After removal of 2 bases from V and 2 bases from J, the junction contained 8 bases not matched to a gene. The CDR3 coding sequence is TGTGCCAGCTCACCAGAATATTACAGGGGTAACACTGAAGCTTTCTTT. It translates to CASSPEYYRGNTEAFF.

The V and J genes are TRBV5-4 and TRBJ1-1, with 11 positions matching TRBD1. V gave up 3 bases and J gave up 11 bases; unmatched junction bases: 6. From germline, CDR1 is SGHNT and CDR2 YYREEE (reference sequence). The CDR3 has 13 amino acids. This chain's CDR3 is CASSSDRGPYAFF. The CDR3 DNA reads TGTGCCAGCAGCTCGGACAGGGGGCCATACGCTTTCTTT.

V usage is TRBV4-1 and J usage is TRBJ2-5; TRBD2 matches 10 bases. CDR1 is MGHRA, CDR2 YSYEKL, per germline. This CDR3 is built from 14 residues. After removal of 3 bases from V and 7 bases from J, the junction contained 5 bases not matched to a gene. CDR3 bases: TGCGCCAGCAGCCACACTAGCGGGGTTTCGACCCAGTACTTC. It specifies CASSHTSGVSTQYF.

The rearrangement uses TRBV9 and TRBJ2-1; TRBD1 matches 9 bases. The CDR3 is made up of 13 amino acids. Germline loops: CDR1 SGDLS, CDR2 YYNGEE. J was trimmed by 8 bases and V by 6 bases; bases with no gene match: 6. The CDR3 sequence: CASTGTGLDEQFF. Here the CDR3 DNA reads TGTGCCAGCACCGGGACAGGGCTCGATGAGCAGTTCTTC.

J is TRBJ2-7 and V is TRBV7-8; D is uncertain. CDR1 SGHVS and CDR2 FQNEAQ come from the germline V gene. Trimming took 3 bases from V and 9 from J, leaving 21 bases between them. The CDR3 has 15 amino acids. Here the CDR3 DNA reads TGTGCCAGCAGCTTCTCTGGGCAGAAGCTACGAGGGCAGTACTTC. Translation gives CASSFSGQKLRGQYF.

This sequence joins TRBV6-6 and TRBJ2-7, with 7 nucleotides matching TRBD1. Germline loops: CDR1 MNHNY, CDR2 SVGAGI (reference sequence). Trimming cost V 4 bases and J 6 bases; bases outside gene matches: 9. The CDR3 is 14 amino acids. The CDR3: CASSSSTGSSEQYF. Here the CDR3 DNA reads TGTGCCAGCAGTTCATCGACAGGGTCTAGCGAGCAGTACTTC.